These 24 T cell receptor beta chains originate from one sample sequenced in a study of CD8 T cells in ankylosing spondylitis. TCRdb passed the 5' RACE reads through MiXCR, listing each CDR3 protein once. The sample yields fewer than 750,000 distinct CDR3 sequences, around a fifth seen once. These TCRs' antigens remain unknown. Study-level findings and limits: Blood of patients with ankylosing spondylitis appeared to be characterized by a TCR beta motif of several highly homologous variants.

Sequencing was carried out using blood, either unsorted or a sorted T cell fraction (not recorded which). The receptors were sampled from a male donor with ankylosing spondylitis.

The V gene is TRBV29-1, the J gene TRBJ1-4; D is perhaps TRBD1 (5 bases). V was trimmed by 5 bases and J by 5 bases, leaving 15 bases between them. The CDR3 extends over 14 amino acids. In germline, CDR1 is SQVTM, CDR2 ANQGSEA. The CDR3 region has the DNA TGCAGCGTTCTACAGGAGAGTCAAAATGAAAAACTGTTTTTT. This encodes CSVLQESQNEKLFF.

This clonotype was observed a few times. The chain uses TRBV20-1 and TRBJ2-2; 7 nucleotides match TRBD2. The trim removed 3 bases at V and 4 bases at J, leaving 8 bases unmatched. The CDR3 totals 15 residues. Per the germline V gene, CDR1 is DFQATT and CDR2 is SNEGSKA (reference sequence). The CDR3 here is CSARGHGGFTGELFF. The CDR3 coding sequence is TGCAGTGCTAGGGGTCACGGGGGGTTCACCGGGGAGCTGTTTTTT.

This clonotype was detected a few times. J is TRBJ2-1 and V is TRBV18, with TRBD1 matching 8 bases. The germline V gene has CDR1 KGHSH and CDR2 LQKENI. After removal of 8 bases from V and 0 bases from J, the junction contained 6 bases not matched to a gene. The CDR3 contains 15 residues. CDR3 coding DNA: TGTGCCAGCCATTCCGGGACAGGCTCCTACAATGAGCAGTTCTTC. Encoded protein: CASHSGTGSYNEQFF.

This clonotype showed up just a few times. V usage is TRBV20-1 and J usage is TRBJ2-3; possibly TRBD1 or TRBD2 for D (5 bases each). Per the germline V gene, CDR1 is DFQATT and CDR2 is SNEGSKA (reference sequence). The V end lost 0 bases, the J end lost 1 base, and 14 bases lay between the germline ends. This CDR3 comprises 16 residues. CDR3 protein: CSARDYPGPGTDTQYF. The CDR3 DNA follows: TGCAGTGCTAGAGATTATCCGGGGCCCGGCACAGATACGCAGTATTTT.

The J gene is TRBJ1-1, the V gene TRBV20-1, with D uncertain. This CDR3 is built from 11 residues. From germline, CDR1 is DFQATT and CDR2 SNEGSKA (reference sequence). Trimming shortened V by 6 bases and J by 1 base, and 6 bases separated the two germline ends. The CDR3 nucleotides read TGCAGTGCCCGAAGGAACACTGAAGCTTTCTTT. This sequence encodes CSARRNTEAFF.

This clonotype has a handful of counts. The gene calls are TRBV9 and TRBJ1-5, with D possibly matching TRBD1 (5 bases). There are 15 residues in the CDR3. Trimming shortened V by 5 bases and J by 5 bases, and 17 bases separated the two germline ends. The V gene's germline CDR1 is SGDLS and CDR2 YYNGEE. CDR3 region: CASSPQGWDYQPQHF. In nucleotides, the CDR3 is TGTGCCAGCAGTCCTCAGGGTTGGGATTATCAGCCCCAGCATTTT. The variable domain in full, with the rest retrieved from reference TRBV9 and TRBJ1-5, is DSGVTQTPKHLITATGQRVTLRCSPRSGDLSVYWYQQSLDQGLQFLIQYYNGEERAKGNILERFSAQQFPDLHSELNLSSLELGDSALYFCASSPQGWDYQPQHFGDGTRLSIL.

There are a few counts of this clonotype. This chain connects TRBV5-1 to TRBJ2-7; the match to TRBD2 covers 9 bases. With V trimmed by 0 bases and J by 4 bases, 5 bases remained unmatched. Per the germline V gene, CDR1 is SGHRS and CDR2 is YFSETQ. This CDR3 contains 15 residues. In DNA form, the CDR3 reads TGCGCCAGCAGCTTGGCCCCAGCGGGAGGTTACGAGCAGTACTTC. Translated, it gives CASSLAPAGGYEQYF.

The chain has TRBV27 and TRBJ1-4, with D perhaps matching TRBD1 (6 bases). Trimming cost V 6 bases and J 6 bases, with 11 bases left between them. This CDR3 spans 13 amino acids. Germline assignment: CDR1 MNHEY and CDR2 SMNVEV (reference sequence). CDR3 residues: CASRSGGHEKLFF. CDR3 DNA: TGTGCCAGCAGGTCCGGGGGGCATGAAAAACTGTTTTTT.

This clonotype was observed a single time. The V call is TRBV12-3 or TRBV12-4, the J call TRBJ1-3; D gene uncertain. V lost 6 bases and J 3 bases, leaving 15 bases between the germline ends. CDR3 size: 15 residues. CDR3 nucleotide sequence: TGTGCCAGCAGGAGAACAGATTCTTATGGAAACACCATATATTTT. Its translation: CASRRTDSYGNTIYF.

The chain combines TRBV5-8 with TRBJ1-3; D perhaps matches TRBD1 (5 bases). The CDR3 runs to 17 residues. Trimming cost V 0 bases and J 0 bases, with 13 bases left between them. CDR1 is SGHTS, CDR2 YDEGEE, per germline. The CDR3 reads CASSLAPQGGSGNTIYF. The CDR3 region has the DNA TGTGCCAGCAGCTTGGCTCCCCAGGGAGGCTCTGGAAACACCATATATTTT.

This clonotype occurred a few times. The CDR3 bases are TGTGCCAGCAGGGCGGGAGGGAACAATGAGCAGTTCTTC. This gives the protein CASRAGGNNEQFF. V and J are TRBV6-1 and TRBJ2-1; the match to TRBD2 covers 9 bases. The CDR3 covers 13 residues. The ends lost 6 bases at V and 5 bases at J; junction bases unmatched: 2. Germline V gives CDR1 MNHNS, CDR2 SASEGT.

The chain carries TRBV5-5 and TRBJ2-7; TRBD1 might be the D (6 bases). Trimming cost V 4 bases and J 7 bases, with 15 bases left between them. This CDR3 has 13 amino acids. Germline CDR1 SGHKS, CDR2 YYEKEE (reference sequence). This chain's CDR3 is CASSPFTGREQYF. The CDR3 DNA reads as TGTGCCAGCAGCCCCTTTACAGGGCGTGAGCAGTACTTC.

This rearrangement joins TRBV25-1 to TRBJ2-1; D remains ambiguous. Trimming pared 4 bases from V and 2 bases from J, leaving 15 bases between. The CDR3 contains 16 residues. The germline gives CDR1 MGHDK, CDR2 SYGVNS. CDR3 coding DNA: TGTGCCAGCAGTGCCCTTGGAGACGGAACCTACAATGAGCAGTTCTTC. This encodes CASSALGDGTYNEQFF. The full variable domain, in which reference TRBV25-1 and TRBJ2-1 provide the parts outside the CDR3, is EADIYQTPRYLVIGTGKKITLECSQTMGHDKMYWYQQDPGMELHLIHYSYGVNSTEKGDLSSESTVSRIRTEHFPLTLESARPSHTSQYLCASSALGDGTYNEQFFGPGTRLTVL.

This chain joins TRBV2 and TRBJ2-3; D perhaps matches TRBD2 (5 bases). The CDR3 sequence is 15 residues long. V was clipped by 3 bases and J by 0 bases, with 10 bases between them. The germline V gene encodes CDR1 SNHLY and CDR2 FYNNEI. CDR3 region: CASSDGLDSTDTQYF. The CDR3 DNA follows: TGTGCCAGCAGTGATGGACTGGATAGCACAGATACGCAGTATTTT.

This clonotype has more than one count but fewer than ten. Here the CDR3 reads CSASYRDGYTF. The CDR3 DNA is TGCAGTGCTAGTTATAGGGATGGCTACACCTTC. The gene calls are TRBV20-1 and TRBJ1-2; D gene uncertain. This CDR3 is built from 11 residues. Trimming removed 3 bases at V and 6 bases at J, with 8 bases between. CDR1 is DFQATT and CDR2 is SNEGSKA in the germline V gene (reference sequence).

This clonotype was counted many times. The CDR3 protein is CASSLLPYEQYF. In DNA form, the CDR3 reads TGTGCCAGCAGTTTATTGCCCTACGAGCAGTACTTC. The chain has TRBV12-3 or TRBV12-4 and TRBJ2-7; no definite D call. This CDR3 has 12 amino acids. The V and J ends lost 2 bases and 2 bases respectively, with 4 bases between them.

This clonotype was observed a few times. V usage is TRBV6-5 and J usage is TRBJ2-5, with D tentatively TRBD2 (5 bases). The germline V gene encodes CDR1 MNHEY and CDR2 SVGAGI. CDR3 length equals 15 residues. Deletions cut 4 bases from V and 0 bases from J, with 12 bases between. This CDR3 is CASSSPEEHQETQYF. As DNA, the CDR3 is TGTGCCAGCAGTTCGCCGGAGGAGCACCAAGAGACCCAGTACTTC.

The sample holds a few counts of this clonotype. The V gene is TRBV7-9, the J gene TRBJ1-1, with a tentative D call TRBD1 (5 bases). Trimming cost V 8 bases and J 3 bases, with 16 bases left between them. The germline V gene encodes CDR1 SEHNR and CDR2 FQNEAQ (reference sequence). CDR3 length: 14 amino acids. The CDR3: CASLAGFGYTEAFF. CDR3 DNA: TGTGCCAGCCTTGCAGGGTTTGGCTACACTGAAGCTTTCTTT. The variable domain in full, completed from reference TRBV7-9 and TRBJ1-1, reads DTGVSQNPRHKITKRGQNVTFRCDPISEHNRLYWYRQTLGQGPEFLTYFQNEAQLEKSRLLSDRFSAERPKGSFSTLEIQRTEQGDSAMYLCASLAGFGYTEAFFGQGTRLTVV.

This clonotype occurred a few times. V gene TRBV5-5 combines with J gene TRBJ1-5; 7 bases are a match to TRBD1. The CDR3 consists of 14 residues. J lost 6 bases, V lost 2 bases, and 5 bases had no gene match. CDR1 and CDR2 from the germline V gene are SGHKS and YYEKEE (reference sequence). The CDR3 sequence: CASSFDREGQPQHF. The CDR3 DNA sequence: TGTGCCAGCAGCTTCGACAGGGAGGGTCAGCCCCAGCATTTT.

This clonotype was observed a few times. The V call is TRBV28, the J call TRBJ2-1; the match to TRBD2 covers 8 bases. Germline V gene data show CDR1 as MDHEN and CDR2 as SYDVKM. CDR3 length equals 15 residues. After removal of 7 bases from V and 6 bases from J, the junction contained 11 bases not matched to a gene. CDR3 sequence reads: CASTGRGAVLNEQFF. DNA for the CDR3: TGTGCCAGCACCGGGCGGGGGGCCGTCCTCAATGAGCAGTTCTTC. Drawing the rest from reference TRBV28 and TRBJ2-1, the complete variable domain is DVKVTQSSRYLVKRTGEKVFLECVQDMDHENMFWYRQDPGLGLRLIYFSYDVKMKEKGDIPEGYSVSREKKERFSLILESASTNQTSMYLCASTGRGAVLNEQFFGPGTRLTVL.

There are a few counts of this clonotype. The CDR3 DNA is TGCGCCAGCAGCCAAGATCCGGGGAACTATGGCTACACCTTC. It encodes CASSQDPGNYGYTF. The rearrangement uses TRBV4-1 and TRBJ1-2; D gene uncertain. The CDR3 is made up of 14 amino acids. Trimming took 0 bases from V and 2 from J, leaving 7 bases between them. Germline V gives CDR1 MGHRA, CDR2 YSYEKL.

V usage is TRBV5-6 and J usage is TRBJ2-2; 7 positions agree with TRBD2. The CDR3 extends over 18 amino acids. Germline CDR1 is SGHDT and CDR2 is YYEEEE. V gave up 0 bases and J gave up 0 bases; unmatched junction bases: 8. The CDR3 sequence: CASSLVGLADTNTGELFF. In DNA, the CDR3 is TGTGCCAGCAGCTTGGTGGGTCTAGCGGACACGAACACCGGGGAGCTGTTTTTT. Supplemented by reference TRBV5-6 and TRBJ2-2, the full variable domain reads DAGVTQSPTHLIKTRGQQVTLRCSPKSGHDTVSWYQQALGQGPQFIFQYYEEEERQRGNFPDRFSGHQFPNYSSELNVNALLLGDSALYLCASSLVGLADTNTGELFFGEGSRLTVL.

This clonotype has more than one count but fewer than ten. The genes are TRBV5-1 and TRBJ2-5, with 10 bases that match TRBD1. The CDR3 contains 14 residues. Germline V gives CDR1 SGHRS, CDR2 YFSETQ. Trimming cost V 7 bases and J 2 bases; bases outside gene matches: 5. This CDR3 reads CASGDRGPQETQYF. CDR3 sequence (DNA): TGCGCCAGCGGGGACAGGGGACCACAAGAGACCCAGTACTTC.

DNA of the CDR3: TGTGCCAGCAGTCCGGGACTAGCAAACATTCAGTACTTC. Translation: CASSPGLANIQYF. The J gene is TRBJ2-4, the V gene TRBV27; 9 positions agree with TRBD2. After removal of 5 bases from V and 6 bases from J, the junction contained 2 bases not matched to a gene. CDR3 length: 13 amino acids. Germline values: CDR1 MNHEY, CDR2 SMNVEV (reference sequence).